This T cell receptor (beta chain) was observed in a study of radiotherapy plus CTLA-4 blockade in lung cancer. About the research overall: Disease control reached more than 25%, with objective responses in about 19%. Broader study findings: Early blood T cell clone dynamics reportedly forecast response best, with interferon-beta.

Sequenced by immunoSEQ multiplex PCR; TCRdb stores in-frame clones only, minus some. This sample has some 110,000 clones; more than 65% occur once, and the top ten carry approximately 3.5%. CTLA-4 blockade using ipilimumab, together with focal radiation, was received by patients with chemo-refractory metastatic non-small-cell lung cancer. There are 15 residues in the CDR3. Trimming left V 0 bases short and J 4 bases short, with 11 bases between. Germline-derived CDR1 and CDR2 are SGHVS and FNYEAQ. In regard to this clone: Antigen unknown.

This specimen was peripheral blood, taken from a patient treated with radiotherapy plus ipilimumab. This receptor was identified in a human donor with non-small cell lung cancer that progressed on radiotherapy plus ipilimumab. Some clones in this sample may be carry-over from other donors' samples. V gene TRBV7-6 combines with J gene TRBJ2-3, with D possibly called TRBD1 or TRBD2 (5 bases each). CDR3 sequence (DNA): TGTGCCAGCAGCTTAGCGGGGGATGGTGCAGATACGCAGTATTTT. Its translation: CASSLAGDGADTQYF. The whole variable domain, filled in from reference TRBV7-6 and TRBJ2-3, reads GAGVSQSPRYKVTKRGQDVALRCDPISGHVSLYWYRQALGQGPEFLTYFNYEAQQDKSGLPNDRFSAERPEGSISTLTIQRTEQRDSAMYRCASSLAGDGADTQYFGPGTRLTVL.